Sequencing of this T cell receptor beta chain was carried out in a study of identical twins (dated by TCRdb to the mid-2010s). Looking at the study overall: To test whether fetal clonotypes persist, the study used deep sequencing on TCR alpha and beta repertoires from monozygotic twins, unrelated adults of various ages, and cord blood. Replicate twin experiments were performed at different times using different library preparation protocols to rule out contamination.

Findings and caveats that apply to the study as a whole: Fewer insertions were carried by abundant cord blood beta clonotypes; a weaker similar trend was observed in young adult naive repertoires, while no such trend was observed in memory repertoires. Invariant T cells such as MAIT and iNKT could partly confound zero-insertion analyses, although diverse VJ usage argued against such confounding for most clonotypes. A weaker excess of twin sharing was found in beta out-of-frame sequences because the signal-to-noise ratio was lowered by fewer shared sequences. Conclusions relied on cross-sectional statistical analysis, since the same donors could not be followed over many years. In monozygotic twins, out-of-frame TCR alpha sharing was systematically underestimated by recombination models, although the models agreed with sharing between unrelated individuals. Compared with coincidental sharing between unrelated individuals, out-of-frame TCR alpha sequences shared between twins had an excess of sequences with low generation probability.

The CDR3 holds 12 amino acids from the cysteine to the phenylalanine. Only CDR3 DNA remains: 36 bases, in frame from the first base. The germline V gene yields MNHEY for CDR1 and SVGAGI for CDR2. V was cut back by 4 bases and J by 4 bases, leaving a gap of 7 bases between them. This clonotype was counted only a few times. Its antigen is not yet known. No much larger clone is present one base from it, and per-base qualities are unavailable. Only healthy Caucasian donors were included. Three pairs of female monozygotic twins, all aged about 18 to 29 years, were included in the twin cohort. Positive isolation kits from Invitrogen were used to isolate CD4+ and CD8+ T cell populations. The library was prepared using 5' RACE. The sequencer listed for this sample is Illumina HiSeq 2000. Template switching introduced a universal primer binding site; the final cDNA contained a unique molecular identifier, enabling accurate counting of TCR cDNA molecules. First-strand cDNA for TCR alpha and beta chains was synthesized from specific primers in the conserved constant-segment region. To control for contamination, each cDNA library was double barcoded with a SMART-Mk sample barcode plus Illumina barcodes. TruSeq adapter sequences and Illumina sample barcodes were added in two successive PCR steps. The Illumina HiSeq platform was used with custom primers to sequence TCR alpha and beta cDNA libraries. The study's own analysis went as follows. MiGEC processed the raw reads to extract unique molecular identifiers, while MiXCR was used to determine the CDR3 positions. For each individual, recombination models were inferred using an EM algorithm with the repgenHMM and IGoR tools. The tcR package in R was used for shared clonotype analysis, with sharing normalized by the product of cloneset sizes. To study raw recombination free of thymic and clonal selection effects, out-of-frame nonproductive sequences were analyzed. TCRdb passed the public sequencing reads through fastp at Q25 and MiXCR, retaining productive beta sequences. CDR3 protein sequences are deduplicated, and each keeps its most common genes and DNA. The V and J calls were determined by TCRdb, not by the authors. A total of 250,000 to 300,000 distinct CDR3 sequences appear in this sample, roughly 10% of them only once. Around 7.1% of the sample is taken by the ten largest.

The sample was also reused in another study, on yellow fever vaccine responses in identical twins. The second study, in turn, reports: According to the authors, the vaccine-induced T cell response in identical twins seemed to be partly convergent and partly specific to each individual. In the study, vaccine-responding T cell clones were precisely tracked in identical twins.

The receptor was isolated from a woman under 30 in good health. The specimen sequenced was CD8+ T cells sorted from blood. The chain was built from TRBV6-5 and TRBJ1-2, with the D segment identity uncertain. The DNA reads as follows: TGTGCCAGCAGTTCCACGGCCTATGGCTACACCTTC. It encodes CASSSTAYGYTF.